The rows below give T cell receptor beta chains drawn from one sample of a study of T cell repertoires in cytomegalovirus infection. TCRdb re-called the reads with MiXCR, one entry per CDR3 protein. The table lists about 920,000 distinct CDR3 sequences, around 30% of them singletons. No cognate antigen is known for these TCRs. This specimen was cultured CD8+ T cells from PBMCs, taken from culture after CMV antigen stimulation. These receptors were obtained from a human donor in good health (CMV status not recorded). Some clones in this sample may be carry-over from other donors' samples. The CDR3 runs from the conserved cysteine through the conserved F or W. A D gene is named only where the DNA matches it firmly. Size values are once, few and many counts, or a class for expanded clones, and some rows have none.

V: TRBV6-2/TRBV6-3
size: .
J: TRBJ2-5
D: .
DNA: TGTGCCAGCAGTTACTCACAGCAAGAGACCCAGTACTTC
CDR3: CASSYSQQETQYF

V: TRBV20-1
size: many
J: TRBJ2-1
D: .
DNA: TGCAGTGCTAGTCCCCTGGGCGCCCCTTATGGGTACAATGAGCAGTTCTTC
CDR3: CSASPLGAPYGYNEQFF

V: TRBV9
size: .
J: TRBJ1-1
D: .
DNA: TGTGCCAGCAGCCCAACCTGGGCTGGGACTGAAGCTTTCTTT
CDR3: CASSPTWAGTEAFF

V: TRBV7-9
size: .
J: TRBJ2-3
D: TRBD1
DNA: TGTGCCAGCAGCCCCCCCTGGACAGGGGACACAGAAACGCAGTATTTT
CDR3: CASSPPWTGDTETQYF

V: TRBV20-1
size: .
J: TRBJ1-5
D: .
DNA: TGCAGTGCTAGAGGGGCAGGGAGGGCCCTCAATCAGCCCCAGCATTTT
CDR3: CSARGAGRALNQPQHF

V: TRBV12-3/TRBV12-4
size: .
J: TRBJ2-1
D: .
DNA: TGTGCCAGCATTCTCGACAGGAGCTCCTACAATGAGCAGTTCTTC
CDR3: CASILDRSSYNEQFF

V: TRBV9
size: .
J: TRBJ2-1
D: .
DNA: TGTGCCAGCAGCGTATGGGATACGCTATACAATGAGCAGTTCTTC
CDR3: CASSVWDTLYNEQFF

V: TRBV6-6
size: .
J: TRBJ1-5
D: .
DNA: TGTGCCAGCAGTGATGTCCCAAACAGAGGAAGCAATCAGCCCCAGCATTTT
CDR3: CASSDVPNRGSNQPQHF

V: TRBV15
size: .
J: TRBJ1-2
D: TRBD1
DNA: TGTGCCACCAGCAGAGTAACGACAGGGGGTTACGTCTATGGCTACACCTTC
CDR3: CATSRVTTGGYVYGYTF

V: TRBV4-1
size: .
J: TRBJ1-6
D: .
DNA: TGCGCCAGCAGCCAAGTACGGTTCAATTCACCCCTCCACTTT
CDR3: CASSQVRFNSPLHF

V: TRBV6-4
size: few
J: TRBJ2-2
D: .
DNA: TGTGCCAGCAGTGACTCGTGGACCGGGGAGCTGTTTTTT
CDR3: CASSDSWTGELFF

V: TRBV10-3
size: few
J: TRBJ1-1
D: TRBD1
DNA: TGTGCCATCAAAGTAAAAGCAGATCAGGGGGAGGTCACTGAAGCTTTCTTT
CDR3: CAIKVKADQGEVTEAFF

V: TRBV12-3/TRBV12-4
size: few
J: TRBJ1-1
D: .
DNA: TGTGCCAGCGCCACAGGGAGGGCTGAAGCTTTCTTT
CDR3: CASATGRAEAFF

V: TRBV6-5
size: few
J: TRBJ1-4
D: TRBD1
DNA: TGTGCCAGCAGTTACTCCGGGACAGGGTACGAAAAACTGTTTTTT
CDR3: CASSYSGTGYEKLFF

V: TRBV7-3
size: .
J: TRBJ1-4
D: .
DNA: TGTGCCAGCAGCTTTGGCGGGGTATTTGGATCAAATAATGAAAAACTGCTTTTT
CDR3: CASSFGGVFGSNNEKLLF

V: TRBV10-3
size: .
J: TRBJ2-7
D: .
DNA: TGTGCCATCAGTAGCATCGGCGGCCACTACGAGCAGTACTTC
CDR3: CAISSIGGHYEQYF

V: TRBV6-2/TRBV6-3
size: .
J: TRBJ2-1
D: TRBD2
DNA: TGTGCCAGCAGTTATAGCGGGCCAGGTAGCGGGTTCTACAATGAGCAGTTCTTC
CDR3: CASSYSGPGSGFYNEQFF

V: TRBV7-3
size: few
J: TRBJ2-3
D: .
DNA: TGTGCCAGCAGCGGAGAGGGGACAGATACGCAGTATTTT
CDR3: CASSGEGTDTQYF

V: TRBV7-6
size: many
J: TRBJ2-1
D: TRBD2
DNA: TGTGCCAGCAGCCCCAGCGGGGTCTCCTACAATGAGCAGTTCTTC
CDR3: CASSPSGVSYNEQFF

V: TRBV11-2
size: few
J: TRBJ2-2
D: TRBD2
DNA: TGTGCCAGCAGCTCTTCTAGCGGGGGGGCCCCCGGGGAGCTGTTTTTT
CDR3: CASSSSSGGAPGELFF

V: TRBV28
size: few
J: TRBJ1-2
D: TRBD1
DNA: TGTGCCAGCAGACCTCAGGGCAGGGGGGACTATGGCTACACCTTC
CDR3: CASRPQGRGDYGYTF

V: TRBV27
size: many
J: TRBJ2-7
D: .
DNA: TGTGCCAGCAGTTTAGGACACTACTACGAGCAGTACTTC
CDR3: CASSLGHYYEQYF

V: TRBV27
size: .
J: TRBJ1-5
D: .
DNA: TGTGCCAGCAGTGGAATAGGAGGCAATCAGCCCCAGCATTTT
CDR3: CASSGIGGNQPQHF

V: TRBV7-2
size: many
J: TRBJ2-7
D: TRBD2
DNA: TGTGCCAGCAGCTTAGGCGCGGGAGCCTCCTACGAGCAGTACTTC
CDR3: CASSLGAGASYEQYF

V: TRBV4-1
size: .
J: TRBJ2-1
D: TRBD2
DNA: TGCGCCAGCAGCCAAGACGGGGGGGCTATAGATTACAATGAGCAGTTCTTC
CDR3: CASSQDGGAIDYNEQFF

V: TRBV4-2
size: .
J: TRBJ1-1
D: .
DNA: TGTGCCAGCAGCCACACTGAGGGAAGGGAAGCTTTCTTT
CDR3: CASSHTEGREAFF

V: TRBV7-3
size: .
J: TRBJ1-1
D: TRBD1
DNA: TGTGCCAGCAGCCCTACAGGGGGCGGATCCACTGAAGCTTTCTTT
CDR3: CASSPTGGGSTEAFF

V: TRBV11-1
size: many
J: TRBJ1-3
D: .
DNA: TGTGCCAGCAGCTTAACGGGCCCAGGAAACACCATATATTTT
CDR3: CASSLTGPGNTIYF

V: TRBV7-2
size: many
J: TRBJ2-1
D: .
DNA: TGTGCCAGCAGCTTCTTAGCCGTGGGGAATGAGCAGTTCTTC
CDR3: CASSFLAVGNEQFF

V: TRBV7-6
size: many
J: TRBJ1-3
D: .
DNA: TGTGCCAGCAGCTTAGAGGCGTACGGGATGAAAAGTGGAAACACCATATATTTT
CDR3: CASSLEAYGMKSGNTIYF

V: TRBV12-3/TRBV12-4
size: once
J: TRBJ2-2
D: .
DNA: TGTGTCAGCTGTAGGACAGCGAACACCGGGGAGCTGTTTTTT
CDR3: CVSCRTANTGELFF

V: TRBV7-4
size: .
J: TRBJ1-6
D: .
DNA: TGTGCCAGCAGCTATGGACGGACCGATTCACCCCTCCACTTT
CDR3: CASSYGRTDSPLHF

V: TRBV27
size: .
J: TRBJ1-6
D: .
DNA: TGTGCCAGCAGTTTAGGATTGATGGGTTCACCCCTCCACTTT
CDR3: CASSLGLMGSPLHF

V: TRBV12-3/TRBV12-4
size: .
J: TRBJ2-3
D: .
DNA: TGTGCCAGCAGTTTACTTTGGGGAGATACGCAGTATTTT
CDR3: CASSLLWGDTQYF

V: TRBV10-3
size: .
J: TRBJ1-4
D: .
DNA: TGTGCCAGCGCGGGGGGAGGCGAAAAACTGTTTTTT
CDR3: CASAGGGEKLFF

V: TRBV12-3/TRBV12-4
size: .
J: TRBJ1-6
D: TRBD1
DNA: TGTGCCAGCAGTTTTGGGAGGGGGACAGGGGATAGCGATTCACCCCTCCACTTT
CDR3: CASSFGRGTGDSDSPLHF

V: TRBV11-3
size: .
J: TRBJ2-2
D: .
DNA: TGTGCCAGCAGCTTAGGCTGGGTACAGGGACCCACCGGGGAGCTGTTTTTT
CDR3: CASSLGWVQGPTGELFF

V: TRBV20-1
size: few
J: TRBJ1-2
D: .
DNA: TGCAGTGCTAGTCCACAGGATTTTTATGGCTACACCTTC
CDR3: CSASPQDFYGYTF

V: TRBV13
size: .
J: TRBJ2-3
D: .
DNA: TGTGCCAGCAGTTCAAAGGACATGAGCACAGATACGCAGTATTTT
CDR3: CASSSKDMSTDTQYF

V: TRBV10-3
size: few
J: TRBJ2-1
D: TRBD1
DNA: TGTGCCATCCGACTATCCGGGACAGGCCGCAATGAGCAGTTCTTC
CDR3: CAIRLSGTGRNEQFF

V: TRBV7-6
size: many
J: TRBJ1-5
D: .
DNA: TGTGCCAGCAGCCCGGACGGGGACAGCAATCAGCCCCAGCATTTT
CDR3: CASSPDGDSNQPQHF

V: TRBV7-9
size: few
J: TRBJ2-1
D: .
DNA: TGTGCCAGCAGCTTAGGTGCCCCCGGTGGCGCCTACAATGAGCAGTTCTTC
CDR3: CASSLGAPGGAYNEQFF

V: TRBV27
size: .
J: TRBJ2-5
D: TRBD1
DNA: TGTGCCAGCAGTACCCGAAGGGGGCGGGAGACCCAGTACTTC
CDR3: CASSTRRGRETQYF

V: TRBV7-2
size: many
J: TRBJ2-3
D: .
DNA: TGTGCCAGCAGCTTCTCCCGGACGGAGTCCCTCGGCACAGATACGCAGTATTTT
CDR3: CASSFSRTESLGTDTQYF

V: TRBV6-1
size: few
J: TRBJ2-3
D: TRBD2
DNA: TGTGCCAGCAGTGAAGTTACTAGCGGGGTTGCAGATACGCAGTATTTT
CDR3: CASSEVTSGVADTQYF

V: TRBV13
size: .
J: TRBJ2-7
D: TRBD1
DNA: TGTGCCAGCAGCTCCGGCTGGGGACAGGGGGCCTCCTACGAGCAGTACTTC
CDR3: CASSSGWGQGASYEQYF

V: TRBV6-6
size: .
J: TRBJ1-6
D: .
DNA: TGTGCCAGCAGTTACTCGACGAAACCGGGACCGAGAGAGGGCTCCTATAATTCACCCCTCCACTTT
CDR3: CASSYSTKPGPREGSYNSPLHF

V: TRBV28
size: .
J: TRBJ1-6
D: .
DNA: TGTGCCAGCAGCCTCCGGGTCCTTGATTCACCCCTCCACTTT
CDR3: CASSLRVLDSPLHF

V: TRBV19
size: few
J: TRBJ1-1
D: .
DNA: TGTGCCAGTAGTATCGCCCGGGATCTCGGGACTGAAGCTTTCTTT
CDR3: CASSIARDLGTEAFF

V: TRBV7-6
size: many
J: TRBJ2-5
D: .
DNA: TGTGCCAGCAGCTTTGTGTCAGATCAAGAGACCCAGTACTTC
CDR3: CASSFVSDQETQYF

V: TRBV7-2
size: many
J: TRBJ2-2
D: .
DNA: TGTGCCAGCAGCTGGGGAGGGAACACCGGGGAGCTGTTTTTT
CDR3: CASSWGGNTGELFF

V: TRBV4-1
size: few
J: TRBJ1-1
D: TRBD1
DNA: TGCGCCAGCAGCCCGGACAGGGCAGGTACTGAAGCTTTCTTT
CDR3: CASSPDRAGTEAFF

V: TRBV6-1
size: .
J: TRBJ1-5
D: TRBD1
DNA: TGTGCCAGCAGAGACGACAGGGGGCGAAATCAGCCCCAGCATTTT
CDR3: CASRDDRGRNQPQHF

V: TRBV12-5
size: .
J: TRBJ1-1
D: TRBD1
DNA: TGTGCTAGTGGTTTGAGTAGGGGGCCAAAAGCTTTCTTT
CDR3: CASGLSRGPKAFF